Shown below are 22 T cell receptor beta chains from a single sample sequenced in a study of blood T cell repertoires in COVID-19. Assay: immunoSEQ multiplex PCR; the TCRdb copy retains only in-frame clones and omits some. The table records under 400,000 clones, approximately 87% of them present only once. Sequenced input: peripheral blood. The receptor source for this set is a woman in her 30s with COVID-19, enrolled during active disease.

V gene TRBV29-1 combines with J gene TRBJ2-1; D is unresolved. This CDR3 region has 14 residues. Germline V lookup: CDR1 SQVTM, CDR2 ANQGSEA. Trimming removed 2 bases at V and 5 bases at J, with 13 bases between. The CDR3 protein is CSVESLRGDNEQFF. The CDR3 nucleotides read TGCAGCGTTGAAAGTTTACGAGGAGACAATGAGCAGTTCTTC.

J is TRBJ1-1 and V is TRBV2, with 7 nucleotides matching TRBD1. The CDR3 runs 13 residues. V lost 6 bases to trimming and J lost 3 bases; unmatched junction nucleotides: 4. Germline loops: CDR1 SNHLY, CDR2 FYNNEI. The CDR3 sequence: CASRIDRDTEAFF. The DNA of the CDR3 is TGTGCCAGCAGGATAGACAGGGACACTGAAGCTTTCTTT.

The rearrangement joins TRBV7-2 to TRBJ2-1, with TRBD2 matching 7 bases. CDR1 and CDR2 (germline): SGHTA, FQGNSA. Losses at the gene ends were 4 bases for V and 12 bases for J; bases not matched to a gene: 18. CDR3 length: 16 amino acids. This CDR3 is CASSSLAADLPLWQFF. CDR3 bases: TGTGCCAGCAGCTCCCTAGCGGCGGATCTCCCCCTATGGCAGTTCTTC. Drawing the rest from reference TRBV7-2 and TRBJ2-1, the complete variable domain is GAGVSQSPSNKVTEKGKDVELRCDPISGHTALYWYRQSLGQGLEFLIYFQGNSAPDKSGLPSDRFSAERTGGSVSTLTIQRTQQEDSAVYLCASSSLAADLPLWQFFGPGTRLTVL.

This chain uses TRBV6-5 with TRBJ1-2; TRBD1 matches at 7 bases. The CDR3 has 15 amino acids. Germline V lookup: CDR1 MNHEY, CDR2 SVGAGI. With 2 bases clipped from V and 8 bases from J, the junction kept 11 bases outside the gene matches. Here the CDR3 reads CASSYVSGGRVGYTF. CDR3 DNA: TGTGCCAGCAGTTACGTTTCAGGGGGACGAGTAGGCTACACCTTC.

A single count supports this clone. This rearrangement joins TRBV4-1 to TRBJ2-5; perhaps TRBD2 as D (6 bases). CDR1 and CDR2 from the germline V gene are MGHRA and YSYEKL. Trimming took off 1 base at V and 5 bases at J, with 8 bases between the two ends. This CDR3 has 13 amino acids. This CDR3 reads CASSQAGVETQYF. CDR3 in DNA: TGCGCCAGCAGCCAAGCGGGGGTCGAGACCCAGTACTTC.

This chain uses TRBV30 with TRBJ2-1; 13 bases align to TRBD2. Losses at the gene ends were 2 bases for V and 9 bases for J; bases not matched to a gene: 7. The CDR3 loop spans 15 amino acids. CDR1 GTSNPN and CDR2 SVGIG come from the germline V gene (reference sequence). The CDR3 loop is CAWSTGLAGETEQFF. CDR3 coding DNA: TGTGCCTGGAGTACAGGACTAGCGGGAGAGACTGAGCAGTTCTTC.

The CDR3 spells CASSQVGLSRANQPQHF. DNA of the CDR3: TGTGCCAGCAGCCAAGTGGGCTTATCCCGAGCCAATCAGCCCCAGCATTTT. The V call is TRBV4-2, the J call TRBJ1-5; no clear D gene. V lost 1 base and J lost 3, with 16 bases in between. This CDR3 is built from 17 residues. Looked up from germline, CDR1 is LGHNA and CDR2 is YNFKEQ.

V usage is TRBV28 and J usage is TRBJ1-2; the D is unclear. V lost 6 bases and J 7 bases, leaving 12 bases between the germline ends. CDR1 and CDR2 from the germline V gene are MDHEN and SYDVKM. There are 12 residues in the CDR3. The CDR3 reads CASSPEVGGYTF. DNA of the CDR3: TGTGCCAGCAGCCCCGAGGTTGGTGGCTACACCTTC.

The V gene is TRBV6-2 or TRBV6-3, the J gene TRBJ2-7; tentatively, D is TRBD1 (5 bases). From germline, CDR1 is MNHEY and CDR2 SVGEGT. V lost 0 bases and J 5 bases, leaving 8 bases between the germline ends. The CDR3 length is 13 residues. The CDR3, as DNA: TGTGCCAGCAGTTACTCTCCAGGGAACGAGCAGTACTTC. It encodes CASSYSPGNEQYF.

This chain uses TRBV28 with TRBJ2-3, with D perhaps matching TRBD2 (5 bases). The ends were cut back, 5 bases at V and 0 bases at J, with 15 bases in the middle. In germline, CDR1 is MDHEN, CDR2 SYDVKM. The CDR3 runs 16 residues. The CDR3 bases are TGTGCCAGCAGTCGCAAAGGAGCGGCTAGCACAGATACGCAGTATTTT. Encoded protein: CASSRKGAASTDTQYF.

Regarding this clone: The same CDR3 arises from other DNA sequences in this sample as well. The chain combines TRBV18 with TRBJ1-6, with a possible D match to TRBD1 (6 bases). V lost 3 bases to trimming and J lost 4 bases, with 7 bases between them. The CDR3 length is 14 residues. Germline CDR1 and CDR2: KGHSH and LQKENI. For the CDR3, the DNA is TGTGCCAGCTCACCCGGACAGTATAATTCACCCCTCCACTTT. Protein sequence: CASSPGQYNSPLHF.

This clone occurred once. The chain employs TRBV2 and TRBJ2-5, with TRBD2 as a possible D gene (5 bases). The germline V gene has CDR1 SNHLY and CDR2 FYNNEI. The V gene lost 4 bases and the J gene lost 4 bases, with 10 bases spanning the gap. This CDR3 region has 13 residues. The CDR3 here is CASSAQAAETQYF. In DNA form, the CDR3 reads TGTGCCAGCAGTGCCCAAGCGGCAGAGACCCAGTACTTC.

The V gene is TRBV4-2, the J gene TRBJ2-5; 10 bases fit TRBD2. Per the germline V gene, CDR1 is LGHNA and CDR2 is YNFKEQ. The CDR3 extends over 17 amino acids. With 0 bases clipped from V and 4 bases from J, the junction kept 8 bases outside the gene matches. CDR3 in amino acids: CASSQDPSGRAGETQYF. As DNA, the CDR3 is TGTGCCAGCAGCCAAGATCCCAGCGGGAGGGCCGGAGAGACCCAGTACTTC.

J is TRBJ1-4 and V is TRBV28; TRBD1 matches at 7 bases. This CDR3 has 13 amino acids. Germline V gene sequence: CDR1 MDHEN, CDR2 SYDVKM. With 5 bases clipped from V and 8 bases from J, the junction kept 5 bases outside the gene matches. For the CDR3, the DNA is TGTGCCAGCAGTACAACAGGGGTGGAAAAACTGTTTTTT. Its protein is CASSTTGVEKLFF.

The V gene is TRBV28, the J gene TRBJ2-5, with a weak D call TRBD2 (5 bases). The germline V gene has CDR1 MDHEN and CDR2 SYDVKM. This CDR3 is built from 12 residues. V lost 7 bases and J 2 bases, leaving 8 bases between the germline ends. In nucleotides, the CDR3 is TGTGCCAGCACTAGGACTCAAGAGACCCAGTACTTC. It yields the protein CASTRTQETQYF.

The chain couples TRBV7-6 to TRBJ2-1, with a weak D call TRBD1 (5 bases). Looked up from germline, CDR1 is SGHVS and CDR2 is FNYEAQ. Trimming removed 2 bases from V and 7 bases from J, with 21 bases in between. The CDR3 runs to 17 residues. CDR3 region: CASSLLPPGHPSNEQFF. DNA for the CDR3: TGTGCCAGCAGCTTACTCCCCCCCGGACACCCCTCTAATGAGCAGTTCTTC. Full variable domain (outside the CDR3, taken from reference TRBV7-6 and TRBJ2-1): GAGVSQSPRYKVTKRGQDVALRCDPISGHVSLYWYRQALGQGPEFLTYFNYEAQQDKSGLPNDRFSAERPEGSISTLTIQRTEQRDSAMYRCASSLLPPGHPSNEQFFGPGTRLTVL.

The chain links TRBV3-1 (or the pseudogene TRBV3-2) to TRBJ2-7; possibly TRBD2 for D (5 bases). The CDR3 length is 16 residues. The V gene's germline CDR1 is LGHDT and CDR2 YNNKEL (reference sequence). V dropped 0 bases and J dropped 5 bases, with 17 bases sitting between them. The CDR3: CASSQDLGGLGNEQYF. The CDR3 DNA is TGTGCCAGCAGCCAAGATTTAGGCGGGCTCGGGAACGAGCAGTACTTC.

J is TRBJ2-2 and V is TRBV5-1; D call uncertain. The CDR3 length is 14 residues. In germline, CDR1 is SGHRS, CDR2 YFSETQ. V gave up 4 bases and J gave up 2 bases, with 9 bases separating them. This chain's CDR3 is CASSPGHNTGELFF. CDR3 DNA sequence: TGCGCCAGCAGCCCTGGGCATAACACCGGGGAGCTGTTTTTT. Full variable domain (missing parts from reference TRBV5-1 and TRBJ2-2): KAGVTQTPRYLIKTRGQQVTLSCSPISGHRSVSWYQQTPGQGLQFLFEYFSETQRNKGNFPGRFSGRQFSNSRSEMNVSTLELGDSALYLCASSPGHNTGELFFGEGSRLTVL.

This chain joins TRBV2 and TRBJ2-5; possible D gene TRBD1, 5 bases. V was trimmed by 5 bases and J by 2 bases, leaving 9 bases between them. The CDR3 totals 13 residues. Germline assignment: CDR1 SNHLY and CDR2 FYNNEI. CDR3 region: CASSKDRQETQYF. DNA for the CDR3: TGTGCCAGCAGTAAAGACAGACAAGAGACCCAGTACTTC.

The CDR3 coding sequence is TGTGCCAGCAGTTACTCGACAGACTACGAGCAGTACTTC. Translating gives CASSYSTDYEQYF. J is TRBJ2-7 and V is TRBV6-2 or TRBV6-3; a possible D gene is TRBD1 (5 bases). Between the trimmed V and J ends, which lost 0 bases and 3 bases, there was a span of 6 bases. Germline V gene sequence: CDR1 MNHEY, CDR2 SVGEGT. The CDR3 length is 13 residues.

The CDR3 loop reads CASSLTGYEQYF. The CDR3 DNA reads TGTGCCAGCAGCTTGACGGGCTACGAGCAGTACTTC. This chain links TRBV5-6 with TRBJ2-7; the D is unclear. The CDR3 covers 12 residues. Trimming stripped 1 base from V and 3 bases from J, with 5 bases between. Germline V CDR1 and CDR2: SGHDT, YYEEEE. Supplemented by reference TRBV5-6 and TRBJ2-7, the full variable domain reads DAGVTQSPTHLIKTRGQQVTLRCSPKSGHDTVSWYQQALGQGPQFIFQYYEEEERQRGNFPDRFSGHQFPNYSSELNVNALLLGDSALYLCASSLTGYEQYFGPGTRLTVT.

The rearrangement uses TRBV6-5 and TRBJ2-3; D is possibly TRBD1 (5 bases). The V and J ends lost 2 bases and 5 bases respectively, with 8 bases between them. The CDR3 sequence is 13 residues long. Germline V lookup: CDR1 MNHEY, CDR2 SVGAGI. This CDR3 is CASSYRGGDTQYF. The CDR3 bases are TGTGCCAGCAGTTACAGGGGTGGAGATACGCAGTATTTT.